The 6 T cell receptor beta chains in this list originate from one sample, sequenced in a study of blood T cell repertoires in COVID-19. The assay was immunoSEQ multiplex PCR, and TCRdb's table has in-frame clones only and misses some. The data contain 250,000 to 300,000 clones, about nine tenths of them seen just once; the ten biggest clones take up around 2.2%. Sequenced sample: peripheral blood. The receptors shown here come from a woman in her forties or fifties who had recovered from COVID-19.

The V and J genes are TRBV4-1 and TRBJ1-1; TRBD1 matches at 11 bases. This CDR3 region has 15 residues. Trimming at V came to 4 bases and at J to 3 bases, leaving 4 bases not matched to a gene. The germline V gene has CDR1 MGHRA and CDR2 YSYEKL. The CDR3 protein is CASSPRTGGDTEAFF. CDR3 nucleotides: TGCGCCAGCAGCCCTAGGACAGGGGGCGACACTGAAGCTTTCTTT.

The V and J genes are TRBV28 and TRBJ2-7; D is possibly TRBD1 (7 bases). Germline values: CDR1 MDHEN, CDR2 SYDVKM. The V and J ends lost 4 bases and 3 bases respectively, with 19 bases between them. The CDR3 has 16 residues. The CDR3 region is CASSSRLGGLLYEQYF. In nucleotides, the CDR3 is TGTGCCAGCAGTTCCCGACTAGGGGGCCTCCTCTACGAGCAGTACTTC.

This clone was recorded only once. The rearrangement uses TRBV5-8 and TRBJ1-1; TRBD1 aligns across 8 bases. The germline gives CDR1 SGHTS, CDR2 YDEGEE. The CDR3 is 11 amino acids. Trimming removed 2 bases from V and 10 bases from J; junction bases left unmatched: 1. The CDR3 nucleotides read TGTGCCAGCAGCTTTACAGGGGGAGCTTTCTTT. Amino acids: CASSFTGGAFF. Looking up the rest from reference TRBV5-8 and TRBJ1-1 gives the full variable domain: EAGVTQSPTHLIKTRGQQATLRCSPISGHTSVYWYQQALGLGLQFLLWYDEGEERNRGNFPPRFSGRQFPNYSSELNVNALELEDSALYLCASSFTGGAFFGQGTRLTVV.

The V gene is TRBV2, the J gene TRBJ1-5; weak D call: TRBD1 (6 bases). Looked up from germline, CDR1 is SNHLY and CDR2 is FYNNEI. This CDR3 has 13 residues. V lost 7 bases to trimming and J lost 6 bases, with 13 bases between them. CDR3 protein: CASTSGVFQPQHF. The CDR3 DNA reads TGTGCCAGCACCTCAGGGGTTTTTCAGCCCCAGCATTTT.

About this clone itself: In the same sample, other DNA sequences code for this CDR3. The chain links TRBV19 to TRBJ2-5; weak D call: TRBD2 (5 bases). Trimming stripped 1 base from V and 1 base from J, with 7 bases between. The CDR3 runs to 14 residues. Germline CDR1 and CDR2: LNHDA and SQIVND (reference sequence). CDR3 residues: CASSIGTAQETQYF. The CDR3 nucleotides read TGTGCCAGTAGTATAGGGACTGCCCAAGAGACCCAGTACTTC.

The rearrangement links TRBV9 to TRBJ1-1; tentatively, D is TRBD1 (6 bases). Germline values: CDR1 SGDLS, CDR2 YYNGEE. This CDR3 has 15 residues. V dropped 0 bases and J dropped 7 bases, with 16 bases sitting between them. CDR3 region: CASSVAGSVGGEAFF. CDR3 DNA sequence: TGTGCCAGCAGCGTAGCGGGGTCGGTAGGGGGTGAAGCTTTCTTT.